One T cell receptor (beta chain) is described in this entry. This entry comes from a study of blood T cell repertoires in COVID-19. The CDR3 sequence is 15 residues long. V lost 0 bases and J 0 bases, leaving 10 bases between the germline ends. The germline V gene has CDR1 SGHKS and CDR2 YYEKEE (reference sequence). Some clones are missing from TCRdb's copy, which holds only in-frame ones; the method was immunoSEQ multiplex PCR. The sample carries roughly 300,000 clones, approximately 85% recorded once. The rearrangement uses TRBV5-5 and TRBJ2-7; D is uncertain. What was sequenced was peripheral blood. This TCR derives from a man in his late teens or twenties with active or convalescent COVID-19. CDR3 residues: CASSLESHRSYEQYF. The CDR3 DNA sequence: TGTGCCAGCAGCTTGGAATCACACCGCTCCTACGAGCAGTACTTC.